The entry that follows covers one T cell receptor (beta chain) sequence. What it binds is not known. This sample is part of a study of cytomegalovirus exposure and HLA in healthy donors. Across the whole study: An early data release held approximately 85 million unique TCRs from HLA-typed donors. Study results and caveats: Per a later analysis, about 17,000 TCR beta sequences showed association with HLA alleles at 0.05 false discovery rate.

PCR primers comprised 60 Vbeta and 13 Jbeta primers. Measured with immunoSEQ multiplex PCR; TCRdb has only the in-frame clones, and not every one. This sample carries some 170,000 clones, 70% to 75% of them seen once, and the ten largest clones take just under 3%. V dropped 4 bases and J dropped 2 bases, with 13 bases sitting between them. This CDR3 spans 14 amino acids. From germline, CDR1 is SGHNT and CDR2 YYREEE (reference sequence). The clonotype comes from a male donor in good health and CMV-seronegative. The source material was PBMCs. The chain employs TRBV5-4 and TRBJ2-7; possibly TRBD2 for D (5 bases). This chain's CDR3 is CASSPSGGAYEQYF. CDR3 in DNA: TGTGCCAGCAGCCCCAGTGGAGGTGCCTACGAGCAGTACTTC.